A selection of T cell receptor beta chains follows, all from one sample in a study of multiple sclerosis patients with progressive multifocal leukoencephalopathy. Measured with immunoSEQ multiplex PCR; TCRdb has only the in-frame clones, and not every one. In the table there are 25,000 to 30,000 clones, roughly 90% of which are singletons. The sequenced sample was PBMCs, obtained from a patient treated with natalizumab. All receptors come from a human donor with multiple sclerosis. Both conserved end residues are part of each CDR3. A D gene is named only where the DNA matches it firmly. The size field is filled for only some rows; it gives once, few, many or a size class.

d_gene	v_gene	j_gene	abundance	CDR3aa	CDR3nt
NA	TRBV19	TRBJ1-5	NA	CASSTRDDQPQHF	TGTGCCAGTAGTACCCGGGATGATCAGCCCCAGCATTTT
NA	TRBV2	TRBJ2-2	few	CASPERRGSPGELFF	TGTGCCAGCCCGGAGAGGAGGGGGAGCCCCGGGGAGCTGTTTTTT
TRBD2	TRBV6-5	TRBJ2-7	NA	CAVGSGLASYEQYF	TGTGCCGTGGGGTCGGGACTAGCATCCTACGAGCAGTACTTC
TRBD2	TRBV4-2	TRBJ2-2	NA	CASSQARLAGGGELFF	TGTGCCAGCAGCCAGGCCCGACTAGCGGGAGGCGGGGAGCTGTTTTTT
NA	TRBV19	TRBJ2-7	once	CASSLRGGGDYEQYF	TGTGCCAGTAGTCTAAGGGGAGGGGGCGACTACGAGCAGTACTTC
NA	TRBV28	TRBJ2-7	NA	CASSFLGRRAEQYF	TGTGCCAGCAGTTTTCTCGGGAGAAGGGCCGAGCAGTACTTC
NA	TRBV9	TRBJ2-1	NA	CASSVGFQGGNEQFF	TGTGCCAGCAGCGTAGGATTCCAGGGGGGAAATGAGCAGTTCTTC
TRBD2	TRBV5-1	TRBJ2-3	once	CASSNGGTSPGTDTQYF	TGCGCCAGCAGCAACGGCGGGACTAGCCCGGGTACAGATACGCAGTATTTT
NA	TRBV11-2	TRBJ2-5	NA	CASLQGPHQETQYF	TGTGCCAGCCTCCAGGGGCCCCACCAAGAGACCCAGTACTTC
TRBD2	TRBV10-3	TRBJ2-7	NA	CAISAGLVGYEQYF	TGTGCCATCAGTGCCGGACTAGTTGGCTACGAGCAGTACTTC
NA	TRBV27	TRBJ1-3	NA	CASRDSLYSGNTIYF	TGTGCCAGCAGGGACAGTCTCTACTCTGGAAACACCATATATTTT
TRBD1	TRBV27	TRBJ1-1	NA	CASSSSGQANTEAFF	TGTGCCAGCAGTTCGTCCGGACAGGCGAACACTGAAGCTTTCTTT
NA	TRBV28	TRBJ1-6	NA	CASRPGPGRYNSPLHF	TGTGCCAGCAGACCCGGACCTGGACGCTATAATTCACCCCTCCACTTT
TRBD1	TRBV7-2	TRBJ2-7	NA	CASSLGTGGAYEQYF	TGTGCCAGCAGCTTAGGGACAGGGGGCGCGTACGAGCAGTACTTC
NA	TRBV2	TRBJ1-1	NA	CASGGHRNTEAFF	TGTGCCAGTGGGGGACACCGGAACACTGAAGCTTTCTTT
NA	TRBV21-1	TRBJ1-2	NA	CASSKLRVARGCDGYTF	TGTGCCAGCAGCAAGCTGAGGGTGGCAAGAGGGTGCGATGGCTACACCTTC
NA	TRBV27	TRBJ2-7	NA	CASSYRDTRDYEQYF	TGTGCCAGCAGTTACCGGGACACTAGGGACTACGAGCAGTACTTC
NA	TRBV10-3	TRBJ2-7	NA	CAISEGLEGSYEQYF	TGTGCCATCAGTGAGGGATTGGAGGGTTCCTACGAGCAGTACTTC
NA	TRBV7-9	TRBJ2-7	NA	CASSLTTTTYEQYF	TGTGCCAGCAGCTTGACCACGACCACCTACGAGCAGTACTTC
NA	TRBV18	TRBJ1-1	NA	CASSPWDAGIMNTEAFF	TGTGCCAGCTCACCATGGGATGCAGGGATAATGAACACTGAAGCTTTCTTT
TRBD2	TRBV12-5	TRBJ2-1	NA	CASGPSGDNEQFF	TGTGCTAGTGGCCCGAGCGGGGACAATGAGCAGTTCTTC
NA	TRBV6-1	TRBJ2-6	NA	CASSEGARAGANVLTF	TGTGCCAGCAGTGAAGGGGCTAGAGCCGGGGCCAACGTCCTGACTTTC
NA	TRBV7-6	TRBJ1-2	NA	CASSPLLGATAYGYTF	TGTGCCAGCAGCCCCCTCCTAGGGGCCACGGCCTATGGCTACACCTTC
NA	TRBV14	TRBJ1-1	NA	CASSQDWNTEAFF	TGTGCCAGCAGCCAAGATTGGAACACTGAAGCTTTCTTT
TRBD1	TRBV13	TRBJ2-7	once	CASSLGAGGSYEQYF	TGTGCCAGCAGCTTAGGGGCAGGGGGCTCCTACGAGCAGTACTTC
NA	TRBV30	TRBJ2-5	NA	CAWTSGQETQYF	TGTGCCTGGACGTCAGGGCAAGAGACCCAGTACTTC
NA	TRBV28	TRBJ1-2	NA	CASSLGPYNYGYTF	TGTGCCAGCAGTTTAGGGCCTTATAACTATGGCTACACCTTC
TRBD2	TRBV29-1	TRBJ2-1	NA	CSVDTLAGAYNEQFF	TGCAGCGTTGATACCCTAGCGGGAGCCTACAATGAGCAGTTCTTC
NA	TRBV6-1	TRBJ1-1	NA	CASSEFGLADPEAFF	TGTGCCAGCAGTGAATTTGGCTTGGCAGACCCTGAAGCTTTCTTT
TRBD2	TRBV5-1	TRBJ2-5	NA	CASSRTSGSLQETQYF	TGCGCCAGCAGCCGGACTAGCGGGAGTCTACAAGAGACCCAGTACTTC
TRBD1	TRBV5-4	TRBJ2-7	NA	CASSHRDRASEQYF	TGTGCCAGCAGCCATCGGGACAGGGCATCCGAGCAGTACTTC
NA	TRBV19	TRBJ2-1	NA	CASSTQARWDNEQFF	TGTGCCAGTAGTACCCAAGCCCGGTGGGATAATGAGCAGTTCTTC
NA	TRBV13	TRBJ1-1	NA	CASRSIGGDEAFF	TGTGCCAGCAGGTCGATCGGGGGCGATGAAGCTTTCTTT
TRBD1	TRBV28	TRBJ2-7	NA	CASGPTGYGDEQYF	TGTGCCAGCGGACCGACAGGGTATGGGGACGAGCAGTACTTC
NA	TRBV29-1	TRBJ1-3	NA	CSVGDTSSGNTIYF	TGCAGCGTTGGGGACACCAGCTCTGGAAACACCATATATTTT
TRBD2	TRBV7-6	TRBJ2-2	NA	CASSLGAGTSTGELFF	TGTGCCAGCAGCTTAGGGGCCGGGACTAGCACCGGGGAGCTGTTTTTT
NA	TRBV19	TRBJ1-5	NA	CASNFGDQPQHF	TGTGCCAGTAATTTCGGGGATCAGCCCCAGCATTTT
TRBD1	TRBV6-5	TRBJ2-5	NA	CASSYSTGFGETQYF	TGTGCCAGCAGTTACTCGACAGGGTTCGGGGAGACCCAGTACTTC
NA	TRBV12-5	TRBJ1-6	NA	CASGLLHRDTNSPLHF	TGTGCTAGTGGTTTACTCCACCGGGACACTAATTCACCCCTCCACTTT
NA	TRBV7-2	TRBJ1-1	NA	CASSFGRTNTEAFF	TGTGCCAGCAGCTTCGGACGGACAAACACTGAAGCTTTCTTT
NA	TRBV29-1	TRBJ2-5	NA	CSVEGLGETQYF	TGCAGCGTTGAAGGTCTGGGGGAGACCCAGTACTTC
TRBD2	TRBV2	TRBJ2-7	NA	CASSDRVSGREQYF	TGTGCCAGCAGTGATCGGGTTAGCGGGAGAGAGCAGTACTTC
TRBD2	TRBV28	TRBJ2-1	NA	CASSSILAGFSYNEQFF	TGTGCCAGCAGTTCAATCCTAGCGGGTTTCTCCTACAATGAGCAGTTCTTC
NA	TRBV5-1	TRBJ2-7	NA	CASSHPGAVSEQYF	TGCGCCAGCAGCCACCCTGGGGCAGTGTCTGAGCAGTACTTC
NA	TRBV20-1	TRBJ1-2	NA	CSPGGVRGYTF	TGCAGTCCTGGGGGGGTCCGTGGCTACACCTTC
NA	TRBV28	TRBJ2-1	NA	CASTLGSRYNEQFF	TGTGCCAGCACCCTGGGGAGCCGCTACAATGAGCAGTTCTTC
NA	TRBV30	TRBJ1-5	NA	CAWSVRSWISNQPQHF	TGTGCCTGGAGTGTACGGTCGTGGATCAGCAATCAGCCCCAGCATTTT
TRBD2	TRBV25-1	TRBJ2-3	NA	CASSERASGSTDTQYF	TGTGCCAGCAGTGAACGGGCTAGCGGGAGCACAGATACGCAGTATTTT
NA	TRBV7-9	TRBJ2-7	NA	CASSSYPGVGSYEQYF	TGTGCCAGCAGCTCCTACCCGGGAGTGGGGTCCTACGAGCAGTACTTC
TRBD1	TRBV6-4	TRBJ2-3	NA	CASSALPSIDRVRADTQYF	TGTGCCAGCAGTGCCCTGCCTTCGATCGACAGGGTGAGAGCAGATACGCAGTATTTT
TRBD1	TRBV6-6	TRBJ1-1	NA	CASSYSGTENTEAFF	TGTGCCAGCAGTTACTCGGGGACAGAGAACACTGAAGCTTTCTTT
TRBD2	TRBV4-1	TRBJ2-1	NA	CASSQDGLADNEQFF	TGCGCCAGCAGCCAAGACGGGCTAGCGGACAATGAGCAGTTCTTC